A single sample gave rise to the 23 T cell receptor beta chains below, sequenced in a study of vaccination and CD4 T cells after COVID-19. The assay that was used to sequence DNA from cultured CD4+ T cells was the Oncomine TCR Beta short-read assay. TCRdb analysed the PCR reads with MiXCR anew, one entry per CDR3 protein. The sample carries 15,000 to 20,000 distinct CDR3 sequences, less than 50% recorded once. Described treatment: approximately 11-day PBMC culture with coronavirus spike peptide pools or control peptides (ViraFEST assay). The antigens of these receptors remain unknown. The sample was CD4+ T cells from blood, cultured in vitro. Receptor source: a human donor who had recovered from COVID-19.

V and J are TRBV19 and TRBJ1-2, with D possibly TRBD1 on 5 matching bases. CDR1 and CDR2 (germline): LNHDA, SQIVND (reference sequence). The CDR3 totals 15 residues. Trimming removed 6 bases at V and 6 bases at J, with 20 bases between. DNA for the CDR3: TGTGCCAGTAGCGCACAAAACCGCCAGGGTAATGGCTACACCTTC. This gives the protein CASSAQNRQGNGYTF.

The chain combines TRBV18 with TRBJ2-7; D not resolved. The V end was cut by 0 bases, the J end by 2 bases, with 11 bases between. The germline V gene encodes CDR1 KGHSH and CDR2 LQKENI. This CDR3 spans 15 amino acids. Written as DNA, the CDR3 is TGTGCCAGCTCACCACCACGGGCTCTTGCCTACGAGCAGTACTTC. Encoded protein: CASSPPRALAYEQYF.

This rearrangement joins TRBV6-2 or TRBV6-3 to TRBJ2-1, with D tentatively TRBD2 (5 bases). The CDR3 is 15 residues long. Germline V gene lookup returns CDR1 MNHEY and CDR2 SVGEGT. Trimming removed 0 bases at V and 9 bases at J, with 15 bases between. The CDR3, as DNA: TGTGCCAGCAGTTACTCCCCTAGCCGGTTCAGTGAGCAGTTCTTC. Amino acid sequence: CASSYSPSRFSEQFF.

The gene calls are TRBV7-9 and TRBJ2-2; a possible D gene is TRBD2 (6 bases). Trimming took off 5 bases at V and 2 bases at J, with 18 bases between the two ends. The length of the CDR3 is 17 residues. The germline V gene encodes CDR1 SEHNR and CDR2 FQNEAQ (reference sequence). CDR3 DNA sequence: TGTGCCAGCAGCAGAATTGTAGGCGGGGCTAACACCGGGGAGCTGTTTTTT. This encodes CASSRIVGGANTGELFF.

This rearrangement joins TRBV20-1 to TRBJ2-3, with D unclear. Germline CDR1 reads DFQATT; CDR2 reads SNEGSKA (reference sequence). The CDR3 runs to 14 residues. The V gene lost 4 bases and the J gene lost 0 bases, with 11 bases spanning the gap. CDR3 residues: CSAIPSPSTDTQYF. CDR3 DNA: TGCAGTGCTATCCCGTCCCCTAGCACAGATACGCAGTATTTT.

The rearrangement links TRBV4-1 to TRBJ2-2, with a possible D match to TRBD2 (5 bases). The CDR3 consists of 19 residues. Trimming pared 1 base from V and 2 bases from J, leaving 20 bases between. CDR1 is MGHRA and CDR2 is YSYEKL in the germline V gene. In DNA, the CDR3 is TGCGCCAGCAGCCAAGGCCGTCCGGGGAGAATTCCCAACACCGGGGAGCTGTTTTTT. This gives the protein CASSQGRPGRIPNTGELFF.

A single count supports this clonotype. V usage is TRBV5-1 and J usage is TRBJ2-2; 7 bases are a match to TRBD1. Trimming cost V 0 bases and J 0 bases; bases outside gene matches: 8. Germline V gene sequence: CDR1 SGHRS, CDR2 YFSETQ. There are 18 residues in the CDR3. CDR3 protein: CASSLGFLTGANTGELFF. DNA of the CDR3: TGCGCCAGCAGCTTGGGGTTCCTAACAGGGGCGAACACCGGGGAGCTGTTTTTT.

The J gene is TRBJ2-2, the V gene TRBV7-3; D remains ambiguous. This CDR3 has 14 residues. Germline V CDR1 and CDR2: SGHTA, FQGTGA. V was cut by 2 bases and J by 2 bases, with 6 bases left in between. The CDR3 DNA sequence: TGTGCCAGCAGCTTAGCCACTAACACCGGGGAGCTGTTTTTT. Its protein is CASSLATNTGELFF.

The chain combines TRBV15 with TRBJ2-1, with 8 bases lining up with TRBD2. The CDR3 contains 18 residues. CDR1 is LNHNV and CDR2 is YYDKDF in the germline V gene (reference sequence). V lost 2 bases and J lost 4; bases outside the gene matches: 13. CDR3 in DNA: TGTGCCACCAGCAGATTTCGGGGGGGGACACCCCTTTACAATGAGCAGTTCTTC. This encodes CATSRFRGGTPLYNEQFF.

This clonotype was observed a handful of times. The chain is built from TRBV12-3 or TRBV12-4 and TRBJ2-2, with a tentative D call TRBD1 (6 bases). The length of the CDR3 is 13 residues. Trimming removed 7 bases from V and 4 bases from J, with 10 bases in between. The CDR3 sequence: CASTPGVTGELFF. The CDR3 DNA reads TGTGCCAGCACCCCAGGGGTCACCGGGGAGCTGTTTTTT.

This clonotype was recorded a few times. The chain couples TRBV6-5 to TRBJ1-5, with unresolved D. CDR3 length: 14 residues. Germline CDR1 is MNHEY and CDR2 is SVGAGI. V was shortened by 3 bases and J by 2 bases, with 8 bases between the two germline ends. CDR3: CASSYQGGNQPQHF. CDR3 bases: TGTGCCAGCAGTTATCAAGGAGGCAATCAGCCCCAGCATTTT.

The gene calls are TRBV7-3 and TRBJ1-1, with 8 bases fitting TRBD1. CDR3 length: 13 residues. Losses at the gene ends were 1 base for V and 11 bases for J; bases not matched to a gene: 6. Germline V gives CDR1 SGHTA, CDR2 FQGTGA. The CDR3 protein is CASSLIRQGYAFF. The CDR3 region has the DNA TGTGCCAGCAGCTTAATACGACAGGGGTATGCTTTCTTT. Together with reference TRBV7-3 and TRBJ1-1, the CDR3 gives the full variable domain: GAGVSQTPSNKVTEKGKYVELRCDPISGHTALYWYRQSLGQGPEFLIYFQGTGAADDSGLPNDRFFAVRPEGSVSTLKIQRTERGDSAVYLCASSLIRQGYAFFGQGTRLTVV.

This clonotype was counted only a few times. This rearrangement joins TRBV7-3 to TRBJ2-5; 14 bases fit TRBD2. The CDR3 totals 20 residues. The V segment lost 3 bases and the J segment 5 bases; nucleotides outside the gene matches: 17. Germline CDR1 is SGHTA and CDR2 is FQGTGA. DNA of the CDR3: TGTGCCAGCAGCTTCCGCGCTTCGACTAGCGGGAGGGCCGAGGGGGAGACCCAGTACTTC. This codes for CASSFRASTSGRAEGETQYF.

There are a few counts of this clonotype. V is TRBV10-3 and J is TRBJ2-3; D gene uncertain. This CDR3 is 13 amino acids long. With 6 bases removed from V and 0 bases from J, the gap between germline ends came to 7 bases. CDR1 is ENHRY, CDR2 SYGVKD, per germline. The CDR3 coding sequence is TGTGCCATCAGAAGAGCTAGCACAGATACGCAGTATTTT. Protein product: CAIRRASTDTQYF.

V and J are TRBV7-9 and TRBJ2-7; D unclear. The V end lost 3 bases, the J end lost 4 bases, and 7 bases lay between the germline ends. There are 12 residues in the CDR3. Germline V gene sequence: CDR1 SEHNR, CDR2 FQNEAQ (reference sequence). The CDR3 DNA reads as TGTGCCAGCAGCTTCTCTCTTTACGAGCAGTACTTC. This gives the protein CASSFSLYEQYF.

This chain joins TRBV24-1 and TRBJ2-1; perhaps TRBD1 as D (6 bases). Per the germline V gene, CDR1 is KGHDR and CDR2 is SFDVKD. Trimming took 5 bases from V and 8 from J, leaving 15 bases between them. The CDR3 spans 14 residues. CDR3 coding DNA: TGTGCCACCAGTGGCAGGGGTAGGTGGGATGAGCAGTTCTTC. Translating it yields CATSGRGRWDEQFF.

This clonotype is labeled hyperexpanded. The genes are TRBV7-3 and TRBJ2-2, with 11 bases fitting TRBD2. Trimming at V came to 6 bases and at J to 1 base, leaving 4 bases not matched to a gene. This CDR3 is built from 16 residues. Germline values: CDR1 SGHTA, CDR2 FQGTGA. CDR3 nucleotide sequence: TGTGCCAGCAGACCCGGGACTAGCGGGAACACCGGGGAGCTGTTTTTT. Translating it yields CASRPGTSGNTGELFF. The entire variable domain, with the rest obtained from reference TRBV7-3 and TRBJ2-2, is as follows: GAGVSQTPSNKVTEKGKYVELRCDPISGHTALYWYRQSLGQGPEFLIYFQGTGAADDSGLPNDRFFAVRPEGSVSTLKIQRTERGDSAVYLCASRPGTSGNTGELFFGEGSRLTVL.

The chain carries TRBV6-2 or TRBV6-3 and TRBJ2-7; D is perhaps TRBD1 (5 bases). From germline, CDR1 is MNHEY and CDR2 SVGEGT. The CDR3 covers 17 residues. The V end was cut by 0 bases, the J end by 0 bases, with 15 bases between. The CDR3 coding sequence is TGTGCCAGCAGTTACTCGATTGGGGCGCCATACTCCTACGAGCAGTACTTC. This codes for CASSYSIGAPYSYEQYF.

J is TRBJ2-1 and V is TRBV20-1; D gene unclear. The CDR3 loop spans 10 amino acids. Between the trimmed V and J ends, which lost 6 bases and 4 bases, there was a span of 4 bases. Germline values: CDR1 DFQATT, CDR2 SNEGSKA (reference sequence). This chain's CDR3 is CSAVYNEQFF. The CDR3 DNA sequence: TGCAGTGCGGTATACAATGAGCAGTTCTTC.

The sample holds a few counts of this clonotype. The DNA of the CDR3 is TGCGCCAGCAGCCAAGACTACCCGAATTCACCCCTCCACTTT. It translates to CASSQDYPNSPLHF. V is TRBV4-3 and J is TRBJ1-6; no firm D call. CDR1 and CDR2 (germline): LGHNA, YSLEER. Trimming cost V 0 bases and J 7 bases, with 7 bases left between them. This CDR3 is built from 14 residues.

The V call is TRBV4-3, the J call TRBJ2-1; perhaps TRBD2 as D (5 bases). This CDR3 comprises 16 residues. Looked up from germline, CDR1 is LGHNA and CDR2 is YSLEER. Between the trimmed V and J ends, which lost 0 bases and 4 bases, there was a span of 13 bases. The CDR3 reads CASSQEYSGRYNEQFF. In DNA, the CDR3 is TGCGCCAGCAGCCAAGAGTACAGCGGAAGATACAATGAGCAGTTCTTC.

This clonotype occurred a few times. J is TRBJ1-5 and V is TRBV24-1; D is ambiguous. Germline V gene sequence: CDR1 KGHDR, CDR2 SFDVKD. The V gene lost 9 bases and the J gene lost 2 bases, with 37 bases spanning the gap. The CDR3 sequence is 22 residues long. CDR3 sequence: CATPLPTGRREATGSGNQPQHF. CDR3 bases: TGTGCCACCCCTCTTCCAACCGGACGGAGAGAAGCAACCGGTAGCGGCAATCAGCCCCAGCATTTT.

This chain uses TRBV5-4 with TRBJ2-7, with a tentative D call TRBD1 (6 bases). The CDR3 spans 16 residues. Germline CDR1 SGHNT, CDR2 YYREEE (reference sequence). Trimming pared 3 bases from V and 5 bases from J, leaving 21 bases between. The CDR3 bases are TGTGCCAGCAGCTCCCTCGGACAGATCTGGTTGAACGAGCAGTACTTC. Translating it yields CASSSLGQIWLNEQYF.